This is a list of T cell receptor beta chains from one sample in a study of blood T cell repertoires in COVID-19. The assay was immunoSEQ multiplex PCR, and TCRdb's table has in-frame clones only and misses some. The table includes 77,000 or so clones, approximately 80% detected once. The material sequenced was peripheral blood. These receptors were obtained from a woman in her fifties or sixties with acute or convalescent COVID-19. Both conserved end residues are trimmed from each CDR3. D genes are given only for firm matches.

j_call,v_call,d_call,cdr3_aa
TRBJ1-2,TRBV10-3,NA,AISGGLYGYT
TRBJ1-1,TRBV5-1,TRBD1,ASRGEPGGTEAF
TRBJ1-1,TRBV29-1,TRBD1,SVGTAHTEAF
TRBJ2-7,TRBV6-1,TRBD2,ASSEASGGALDEQY
TRBJ1-2,TRBV10-3,TRBD1,ALGGQGDYGYT
TRBJ2-1,TRBV19,TRBD1,ASSIGQQGAEQF
TRBJ1-4,TRBV18,TRBD1,ASSPVDRGGEKLF
TRBJ1-5,TRBV2,NA,ASSGQEGNQPQH
TRBJ1-2,TRBV5-1,TRBD1,ASSLEAGGSGGYT
TRBJ1-3,TRBV4-2,NA,ASSQEAGNSGNTIY